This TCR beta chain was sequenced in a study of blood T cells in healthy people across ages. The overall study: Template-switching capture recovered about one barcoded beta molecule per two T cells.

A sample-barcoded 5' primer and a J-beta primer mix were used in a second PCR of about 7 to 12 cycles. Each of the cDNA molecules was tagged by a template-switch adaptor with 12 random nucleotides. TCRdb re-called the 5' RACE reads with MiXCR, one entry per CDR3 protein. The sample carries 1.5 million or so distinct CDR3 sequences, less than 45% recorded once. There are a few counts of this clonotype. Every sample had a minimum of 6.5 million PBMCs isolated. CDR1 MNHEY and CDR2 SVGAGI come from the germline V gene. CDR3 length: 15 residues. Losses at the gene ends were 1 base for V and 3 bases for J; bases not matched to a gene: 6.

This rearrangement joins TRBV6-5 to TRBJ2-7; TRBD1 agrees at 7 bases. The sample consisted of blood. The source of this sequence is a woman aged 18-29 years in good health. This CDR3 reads CASSYWAGTVYEQYF. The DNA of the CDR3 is TGTGCCAGCAGTTACTGGGCAGGGACAGTCTACGAGCAGTACTTC.